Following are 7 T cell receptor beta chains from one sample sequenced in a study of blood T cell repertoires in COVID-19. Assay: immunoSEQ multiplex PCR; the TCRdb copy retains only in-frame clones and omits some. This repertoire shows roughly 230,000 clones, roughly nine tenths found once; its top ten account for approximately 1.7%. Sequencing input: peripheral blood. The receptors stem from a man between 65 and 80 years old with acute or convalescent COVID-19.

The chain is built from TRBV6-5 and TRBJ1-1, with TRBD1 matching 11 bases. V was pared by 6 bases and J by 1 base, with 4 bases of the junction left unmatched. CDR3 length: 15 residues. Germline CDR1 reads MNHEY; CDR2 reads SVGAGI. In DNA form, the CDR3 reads TGTGCCAGCAGGGGGACAGGGGGTCCGAACACTGAAGCTTTCTTT. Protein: CASRGTGGPNTEAFF.

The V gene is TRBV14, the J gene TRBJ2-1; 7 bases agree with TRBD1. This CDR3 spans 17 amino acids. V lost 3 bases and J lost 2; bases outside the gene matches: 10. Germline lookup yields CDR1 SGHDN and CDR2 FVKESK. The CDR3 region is CASSQDSSGGAYNEQFF. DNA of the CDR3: TGTGCCAGCAGCCAGGATAGTTCAGGGGGTGCCTACAATGAGCAGTTCTTC.

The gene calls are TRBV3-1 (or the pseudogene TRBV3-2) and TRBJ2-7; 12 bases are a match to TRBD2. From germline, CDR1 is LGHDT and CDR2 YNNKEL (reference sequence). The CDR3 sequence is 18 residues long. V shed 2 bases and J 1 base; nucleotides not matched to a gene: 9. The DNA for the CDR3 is TGTGCCAGCAGCCAATCACGACTAGCGGGAGTTTTGTCCTACGAGCAGTACTTC. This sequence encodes CASSQSRLAGVLSYEQYF.

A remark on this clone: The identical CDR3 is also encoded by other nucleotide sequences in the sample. The chain's CDR3 is CASSGGGYGYTF. DNA for the CDR3: TGTGCCAGCAGCGGGGGGGGCTATGGCTACACCTTC. This chain joins TRBV28 and TRBJ1-2, with D perhaps TRBD1 (5 bases). This CDR3 has 12 amino acids. Germline CDR1 is MDHEN and CDR2 is SYDVKM. With 6 bases removed from V and 4 bases from J, the gap between germline ends came to 9 bases.

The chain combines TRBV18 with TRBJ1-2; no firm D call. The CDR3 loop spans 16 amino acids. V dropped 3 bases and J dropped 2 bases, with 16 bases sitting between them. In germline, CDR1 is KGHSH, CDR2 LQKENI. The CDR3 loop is CASSPVREPKNYGYTF. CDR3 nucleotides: TGTGCCAGCTCACCGGTTCGTGAGCCCAAGAACTATGGCTACACCTTC.

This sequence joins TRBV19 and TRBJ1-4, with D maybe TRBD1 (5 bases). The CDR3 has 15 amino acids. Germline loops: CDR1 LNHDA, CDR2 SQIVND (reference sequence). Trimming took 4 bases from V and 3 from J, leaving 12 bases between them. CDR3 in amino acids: CASSRDRDSNEKLFF. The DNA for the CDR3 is TGTGCCAGTAGTAGGGACCGGGACTCTAATGAAAAACTGTTTTTT. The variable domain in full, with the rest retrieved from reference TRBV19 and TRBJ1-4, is DGGITQSPKYLFRKEGQNVTLSCEQNLNHDAMYWYRQDPGQGLRLIYYSQIVNDFQKGDIAEGYSVSREKKESFPLTVTSAQKNPTAFYLCASSRDRDSNEKLFFGSGTQLSVL.

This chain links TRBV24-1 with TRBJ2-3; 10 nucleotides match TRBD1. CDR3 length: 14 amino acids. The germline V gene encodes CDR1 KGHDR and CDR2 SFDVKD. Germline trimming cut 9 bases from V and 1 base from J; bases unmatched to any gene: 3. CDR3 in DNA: TGTGCCACCGGAGGGACAGGGGGCACAGATACGCAGTATTTT. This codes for CATGGTGGTDTQYF.